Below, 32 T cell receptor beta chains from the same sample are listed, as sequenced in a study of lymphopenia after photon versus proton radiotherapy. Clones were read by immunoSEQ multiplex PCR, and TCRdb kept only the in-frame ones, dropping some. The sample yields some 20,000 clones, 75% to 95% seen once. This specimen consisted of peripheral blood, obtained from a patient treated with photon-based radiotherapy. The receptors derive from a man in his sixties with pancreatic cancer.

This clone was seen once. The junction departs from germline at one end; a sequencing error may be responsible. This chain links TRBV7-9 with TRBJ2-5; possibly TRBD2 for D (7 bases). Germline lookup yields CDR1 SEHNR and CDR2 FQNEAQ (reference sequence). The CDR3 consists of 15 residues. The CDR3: CAGSPLEGGWETQYF. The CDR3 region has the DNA TGTGCCGGCAGCCCCCTGGAGGGGGGGTGGGAGACCCAGTACTTC. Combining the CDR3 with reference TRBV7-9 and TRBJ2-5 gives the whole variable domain DTGVSQNPRHKITKRGQNVTFRCDPISEHNRLYWYRQTLGQGPEFLTYFQNEAQLEKSRLLSDRFSAERPKGSFSTLEIQRTEQGDSAMYLCAGSPLEGGWETQYFGPGTRLLVL.

In DNA form, the CDR3 reads TGTGCCAGCTCTCCGACTAGCGGGGGCCGCAATGAGCAGTTCTTC. Amino acids: CASSPTSGGRNEQFF. The chain employs TRBV18 and TRBJ2-1, with 12 bases fitting TRBD2. CDR1 and CDR2 from the germline V gene are KGHSH and LQKENI. J lost 6 bases, V lost 6 bases, and 6 bases had no gene match. The CDR3 length is 15 residues.

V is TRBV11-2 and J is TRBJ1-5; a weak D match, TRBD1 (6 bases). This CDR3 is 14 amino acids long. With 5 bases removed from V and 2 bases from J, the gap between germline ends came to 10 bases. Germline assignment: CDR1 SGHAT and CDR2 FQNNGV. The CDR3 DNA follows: TGTGCCAGCAGCGCCAGACAGGGCAATCAGCCCCAGCATTTT. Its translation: CASSARQGNQPQHF.

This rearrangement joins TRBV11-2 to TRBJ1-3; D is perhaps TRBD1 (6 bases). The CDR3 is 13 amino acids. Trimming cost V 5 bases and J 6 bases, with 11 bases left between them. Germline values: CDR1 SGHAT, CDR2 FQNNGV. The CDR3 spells CASSPGQLNTIYF. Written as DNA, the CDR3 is TGTGCCAGCAGCCCCGGACAGTTAAACACCATATATTTT. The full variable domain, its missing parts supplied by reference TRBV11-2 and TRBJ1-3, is EAGVAQSPRYKIIEKRQSVAFWCNPISGHATLYWYQQILGQGPKLLIQFQNNGVVDDSQLPKDRFSAERLKGVDSTLKIQPAKLEDSAVYLCASSPGQLNTIYFGEGSWLTVV.

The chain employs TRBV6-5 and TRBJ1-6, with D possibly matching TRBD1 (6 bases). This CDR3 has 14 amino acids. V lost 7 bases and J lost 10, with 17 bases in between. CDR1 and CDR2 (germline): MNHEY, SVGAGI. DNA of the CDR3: TGTGCCAGCACGAGGGACACCTCCAAATCACCCCTCCACTTT. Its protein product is CASTRDTSKSPLHF.

This chain's CDR3 is CASRPSGGWGGYTF. The CDR3 DNA is TGTGCCAGCAGGCCTTCAGGGGGATGGGGTGGCTACACCTTC. The J gene is TRBJ1-2, the V gene TRBV5-4; 7 bases match TRBD1. The CDR3 runs 14 residues. Trimming cost V 5 bases and J 7 bases; bases outside gene matches: 11. Germline loops: CDR1 SGHNT, CDR2 YYREEE (reference sequence).

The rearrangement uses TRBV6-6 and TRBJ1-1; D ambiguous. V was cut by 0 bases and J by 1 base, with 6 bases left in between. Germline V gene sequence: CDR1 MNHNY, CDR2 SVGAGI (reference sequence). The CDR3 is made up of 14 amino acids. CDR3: CASSYSGGNTEAFF. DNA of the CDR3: TGTGCCAGCAGTTACTCGGGTGGGAACACTGAAGCTTTCTTT.

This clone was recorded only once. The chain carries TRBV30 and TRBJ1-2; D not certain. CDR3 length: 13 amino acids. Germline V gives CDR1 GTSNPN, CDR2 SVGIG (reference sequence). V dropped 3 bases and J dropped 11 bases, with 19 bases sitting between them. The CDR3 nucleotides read TGTGCCTGGAGACACAGCTTAGGACCCCAATACACCTTC. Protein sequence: CAWRHSLGPQYTF.

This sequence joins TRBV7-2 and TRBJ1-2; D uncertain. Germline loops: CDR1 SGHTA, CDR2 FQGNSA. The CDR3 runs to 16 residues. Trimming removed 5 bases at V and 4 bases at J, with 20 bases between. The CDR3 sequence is CASSLNSLTASYGYTF. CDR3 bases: TGTGCCAGCAGCCTCAATTCACTCACCGCCAGCTATGGCTACACCTTC.

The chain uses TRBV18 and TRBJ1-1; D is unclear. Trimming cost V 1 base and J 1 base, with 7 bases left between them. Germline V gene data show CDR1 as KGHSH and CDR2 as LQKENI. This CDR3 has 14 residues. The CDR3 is CASSPLSGNTEAFF. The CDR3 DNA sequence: TGTGCCAGCTCACCACTTTCCGGGAACACTGAAGCTTTCTTT.

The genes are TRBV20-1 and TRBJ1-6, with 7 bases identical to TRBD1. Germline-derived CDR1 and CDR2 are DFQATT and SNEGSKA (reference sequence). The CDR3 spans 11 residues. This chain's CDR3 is CSFQDRTVLHF. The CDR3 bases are TGCAGCTTCCAGGACAGGACAGTCCTCCACTTT.

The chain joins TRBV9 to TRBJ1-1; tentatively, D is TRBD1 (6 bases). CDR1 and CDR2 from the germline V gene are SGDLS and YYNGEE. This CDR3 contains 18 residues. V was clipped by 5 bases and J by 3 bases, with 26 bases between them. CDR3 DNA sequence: TGTGCCAGCAGTGACCAGGGACACCGTTTCTCTTCTCACACTGAAGCTTTCTTT. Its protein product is CASSDQGHRFSSHTEAFF.

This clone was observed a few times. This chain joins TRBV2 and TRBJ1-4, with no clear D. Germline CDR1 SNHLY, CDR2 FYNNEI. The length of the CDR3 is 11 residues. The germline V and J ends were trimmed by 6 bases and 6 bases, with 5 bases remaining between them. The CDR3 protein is CASRPDEKLFF. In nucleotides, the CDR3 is TGTGCCAGCAGGCCTGATGAAAAACTGTTTTTT. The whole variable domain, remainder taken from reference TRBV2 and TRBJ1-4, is EPEVTQTPSHQVTQMGQEVILRCVPISNHLYFYWYRQILGQKVEFLVSFYNNEISEKSEIFDDQFSVERPDGSNFTLKIRSTKLEDSAMYFCASRPDEKLFFGSGTQLSVL.

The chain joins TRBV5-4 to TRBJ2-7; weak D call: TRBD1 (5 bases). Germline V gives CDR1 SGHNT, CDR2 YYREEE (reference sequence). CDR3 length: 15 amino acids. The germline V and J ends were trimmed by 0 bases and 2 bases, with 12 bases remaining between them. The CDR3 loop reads CASSLAGGQAYEQYF. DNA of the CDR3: TGTGCCAGCAGCTTGGCCGGCGGACAAGCCTACGAGCAGTACTTC.

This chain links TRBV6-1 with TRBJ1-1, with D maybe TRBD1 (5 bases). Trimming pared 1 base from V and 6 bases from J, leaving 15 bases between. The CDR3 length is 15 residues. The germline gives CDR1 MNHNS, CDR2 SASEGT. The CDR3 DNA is TGTGCCAGCAGTGAAGTTGATCGGGGGAGCCCTGAAGCTTTCTTT. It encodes CASSEVDRGSPEAFF.

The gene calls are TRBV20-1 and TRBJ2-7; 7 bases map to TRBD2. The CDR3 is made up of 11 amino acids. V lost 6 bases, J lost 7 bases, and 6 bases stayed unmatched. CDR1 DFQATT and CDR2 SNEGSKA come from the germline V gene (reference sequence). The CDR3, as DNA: TGCAGTGCACGTCCCGGGAGGGAGCAGTACTTC. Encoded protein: CSARPGREQYF.

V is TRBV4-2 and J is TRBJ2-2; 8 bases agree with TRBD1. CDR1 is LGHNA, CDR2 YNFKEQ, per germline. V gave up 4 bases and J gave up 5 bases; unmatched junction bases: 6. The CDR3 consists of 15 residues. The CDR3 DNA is TGTGCCAGCAGCCTCGGACAGGGTTGGACCGGGGAGCTGTTTTTT. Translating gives CASSLGQGWTGELFF.

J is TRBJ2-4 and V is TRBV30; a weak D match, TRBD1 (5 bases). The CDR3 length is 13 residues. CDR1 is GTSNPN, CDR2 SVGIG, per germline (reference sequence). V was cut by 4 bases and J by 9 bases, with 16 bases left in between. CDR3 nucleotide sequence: TGTGCCTGGACCCGACAGCGACCAAGCATTCAGTACTTC. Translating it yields CAWTRQRPSIQYF.

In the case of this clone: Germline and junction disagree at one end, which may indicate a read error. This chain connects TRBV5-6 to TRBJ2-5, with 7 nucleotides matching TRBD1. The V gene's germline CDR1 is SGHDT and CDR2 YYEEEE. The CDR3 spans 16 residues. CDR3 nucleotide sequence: TGTGTCAGCAGCTTGGGACCGGGACAGATCCAAGAGACCCAGTACTTC. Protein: CVSSLGPGQIQETQYF.

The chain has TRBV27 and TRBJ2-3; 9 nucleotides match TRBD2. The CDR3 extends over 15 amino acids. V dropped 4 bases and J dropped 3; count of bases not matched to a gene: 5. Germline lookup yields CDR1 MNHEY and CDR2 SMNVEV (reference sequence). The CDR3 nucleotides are TGTGCCAGCAGTTACCAGCGGGGGGCGACAGATACGCAGTATTTT. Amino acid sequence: CASSYQRGATDTQYF.

As DNA, the CDR3 is TGTGCCAGCAGCCCCACTACAGATACGCAGTATTTT. This translates into CASSPTTDTQYF. The J gene is TRBJ2-3, the V gene TRBV7-2; D is unresolved. This CDR3 has 12 residues. V lost 5 bases to trimming and J lost 3 bases, with 6 bases between them. Germline V gene data show CDR1 as SGHTA and CDR2 as FQGNSA.

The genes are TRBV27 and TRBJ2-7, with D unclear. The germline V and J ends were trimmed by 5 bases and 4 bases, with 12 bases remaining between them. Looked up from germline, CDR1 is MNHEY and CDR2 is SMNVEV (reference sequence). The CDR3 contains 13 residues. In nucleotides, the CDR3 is TGTGCCAGCAGTCCCCAGCCACGGTACGAGCAGTACTTC. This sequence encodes CASSPQPRYEQYF.

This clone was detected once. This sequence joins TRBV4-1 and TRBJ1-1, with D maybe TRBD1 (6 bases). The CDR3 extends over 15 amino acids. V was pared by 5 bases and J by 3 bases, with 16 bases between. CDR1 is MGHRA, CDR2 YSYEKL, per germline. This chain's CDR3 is CASSAPWGRDTEAFF. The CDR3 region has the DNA TGCGCCAGCAGCGCCCCATGGGGGCGCGACACTGAAGCTTTCTTT.

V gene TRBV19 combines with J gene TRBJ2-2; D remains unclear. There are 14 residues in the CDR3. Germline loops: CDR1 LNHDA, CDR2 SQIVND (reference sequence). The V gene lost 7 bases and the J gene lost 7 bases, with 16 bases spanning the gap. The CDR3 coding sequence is TGTGCCAGTATTCTGGGTCCCGCTGGCGGGGAGCTGTTTTTT. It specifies CASILGPAGGELFF.

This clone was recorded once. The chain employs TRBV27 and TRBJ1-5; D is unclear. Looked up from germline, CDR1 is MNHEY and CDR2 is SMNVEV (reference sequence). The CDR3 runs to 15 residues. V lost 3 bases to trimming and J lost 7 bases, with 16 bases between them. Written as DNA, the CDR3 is TGTGCCAGCAGTTTTGTAGGGTCGGGTGGACAGCCCCAGCATTTT. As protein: CASSFVGSGGQPQHF.

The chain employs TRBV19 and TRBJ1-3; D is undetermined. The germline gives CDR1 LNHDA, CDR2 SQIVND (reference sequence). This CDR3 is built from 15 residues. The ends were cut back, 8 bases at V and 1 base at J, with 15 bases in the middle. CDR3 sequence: CASENVPGSGNTIYF. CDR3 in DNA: TGTGCCAGTGAGAATGTTCCGGGTTCTGGAAACACCATATATTTT.

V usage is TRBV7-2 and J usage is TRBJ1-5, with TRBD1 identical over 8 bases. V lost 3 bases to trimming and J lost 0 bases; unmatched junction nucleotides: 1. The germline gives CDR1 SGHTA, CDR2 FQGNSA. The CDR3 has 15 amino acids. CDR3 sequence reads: CASSLDRASNQPQHF. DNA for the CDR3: TGTGCCAGCAGCTTGGACAGGGCTAGCAATCAGCCCCAGCATTTT.

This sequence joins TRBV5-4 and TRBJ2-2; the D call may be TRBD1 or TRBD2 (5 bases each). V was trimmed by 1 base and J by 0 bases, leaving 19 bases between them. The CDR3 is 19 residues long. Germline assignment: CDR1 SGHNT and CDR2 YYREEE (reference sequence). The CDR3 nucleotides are TGTGCCAGCAGCTTGTTAGGTATCGGGGCGCGATCGAACACCGGGGAGCTGTTTTTT. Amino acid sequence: CASSLLGIGARSNTGELFF.

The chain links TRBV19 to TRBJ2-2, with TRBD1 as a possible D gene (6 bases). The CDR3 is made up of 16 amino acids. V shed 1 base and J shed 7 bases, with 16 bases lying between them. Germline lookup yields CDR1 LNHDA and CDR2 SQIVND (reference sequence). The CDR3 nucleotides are TGTGCCAGTAGTATAGGGGGCAGGGGATGGAGCGGGGAGCTGTTTTTT. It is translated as CASSIGGRGWSGELFF.

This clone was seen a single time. CDR3 residues: CASSLGTGAYSEQYF. The CDR3 nucleotides read TGTGCCAGCAGCCTCGGAACCGGGGCCTATAGCGAGCAGTACTTC. The chain employs TRBV14 and TRBJ2-7; D may be TRBD1 or TRBD2 (5 bases each). This CDR3 has 15 amino acids. CDR1 is SGHDN, CDR2 FVKESK, per germline. V was clipped by 4 bases and J by 6 bases, with 19 bases between them.

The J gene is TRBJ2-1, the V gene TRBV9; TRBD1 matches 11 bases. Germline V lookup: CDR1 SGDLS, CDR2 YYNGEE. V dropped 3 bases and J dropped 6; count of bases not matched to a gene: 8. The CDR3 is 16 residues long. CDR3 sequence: CASSATPGQGVNEQFF. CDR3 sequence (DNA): TGTGCCAGCAGCGCTACACCGGGACAGGGGGTCAATGAGCAGTTCTTC.

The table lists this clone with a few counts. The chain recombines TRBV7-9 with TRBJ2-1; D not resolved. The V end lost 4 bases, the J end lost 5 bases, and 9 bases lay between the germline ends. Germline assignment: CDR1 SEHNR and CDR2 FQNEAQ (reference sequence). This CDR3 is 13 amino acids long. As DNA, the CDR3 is TGTGCCAGCAGCTCCCGGATGAACAATGAGCAGTTCTTC. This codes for CASSSRMNNEQFF.